This T cell receptor beta chain was retrieved from a study of post-analysis software for immune sequencing data. Findings and limits, study-wide: Five or six TRBV segments were significantly more frequent in patients than in controls. TRBV5-6, TRBV5-1 and TRBV20-1 were among these segments.

Losses at the gene ends were 5 bases for V and 11 bases for J; bases not matched to a gene: 7. This CDR3 has 14 amino acids. Details on this clonotype: What it recognizes is unknown.

Unique molecular identifiers tagged the TCR beta cDNA libraries. Each CDR3 protein is one row after TCRdb ran MiXCR on the PCR reads. This sample has 800,000 to 950,000 distinct CDR3 sequences, with about 57% found just once. Sample: blood. J is TRBJ2-5 and V is TRBV12-3 or TRBV12-4; 14 nucleotides line up with TRBD2. The clonotype was recovered from a girl aged 10-17 years with multiple sclerosis. The CDR3 sequence: CASSTGLAGVRQYF. CDR3 nucleotide sequence: TGTGCCAGCAGTACGGGACTAGCGGGAGTCAGGCAGTACTTC.